This T cell receptor beta chain was sequenced during a study of shared clonotypes between healthy human individuals. Repertoires were generated with immunoSEQ multiplex PCR, while TCRdb's copy carries only in-frame clones and drops some. The sample has around 180,000 clones, approximately 95% seen once. V gave up 10 bases and J gave up 6 bases; unmatched junction bases: 12. The CDR3 runs 14 residues. CDR1 and CDR2 (germline): SEHNR, FQNEAQ (reference sequence). Study results and limitations: An expected dependence of interdonor clonotype sharing on sequencing depth was noted. A limitation of the genetic and exposure-history diversity represented arose from few donors. Across subsets, estimated richness was generally greater for naive than for memory populations.

This clone occurred a few times. Its antigen is unknown. Into CD45RA+ naive and CD45RA-negative memory subsets, the CD4+ cells were split. The rearrangement joins TRBV7-9 to TRBJ2-7, with 10 bases fitting TRBD1. The sequence derives from a woman in her thirties in good health. The sample was naive CD4+ T cells sorted from blood. Subset given: CD45RA+ positively selected. CDR3: CATPPATGGGEQYF. The DNA for the CDR3 is TGTGCCACGCCCCCGGCGACAGGGGGCGGCGAGCAGTACTTC.